Each of the 26 T cell receptor beta chains below was sequenced from the same sample in a study of beta chain features in type 1 diabetes. These receptors have no identified antigens. General study findings and limits: Among all four CD4+ subsets, Type 1 diabetes patients had TCRB CDR3s that were moderately but significantly shorter.

cDNA synthesis used the whole RNA isolate, giving expressed TCRB sequences. TCRdb's copy holds only in-frame clones and misses some; the assay was immunoSEQ multiplex PCR. The sample shows 25,000 to 30,000 clones, around 54% of them seen only once. Sequencing used Tregs from blood. The receptors shown here come from a young woman with type 1 diabetes.

This clone was counted between two and nine times. J is TRBJ2-7 and V is TRBV9; a weak D match, TRBD1 (6 bases). The germline V gene has CDR1 SGDLS and CDR2 YYNGEE. V dropped 0 bases and J dropped 9 bases, with 13 bases sitting between them. The CDR3 is 13 amino acids. The CDR3 sequence is CASSVGKTGGQYF. DNA for the CDR3: TGTGCCAGCAGCGTAGGGAAGACAGGCGGGCAGTACTTC. Using reference TRBV9 and TRBJ2-7 for the parts outside the CDR3, the full variable domain is DSGVTQTPKHLITATGQRVTLRCSPRSGDLSVYWYQQSLDQGLQFLIQYYNGEERAKGNILERFSAQQFPDLHSELNLSSLELGDSALYFCASSVGKTGGQYFGPGTRLTVT.

The chain combines TRBV7-8 with TRBJ1-4; D is unclear. V was clipped by 5 bases and J by 10 bases, with 20 bases between them. From germline, CDR1 is SGHVS and CDR2 FQNEAQ. The length of the CDR3 is 15 residues. The CDR3: CASSHNRLGEGKLFF. For the CDR3, the DNA is TGTGCCAGCAGCCACAATAGGCTCGGAGAAGGAAAACTGTTTTTT. Supplemented by reference TRBV7-8 and TRBJ1-4, the full variable domain reads GAGVSQSPRYKVAKRGQDVALRCDPISGHVSLFWYQQALGQGPEFLTYFQNEAQLDKSGLPSDRFFAERPEGSVSTLKIQRTQQEDSAVYLCASSHNRLGEGKLFFGSGTQLSVL.

The chain combines TRBV2 with TRBJ2-3; D not certain. The CDR3 consists of 13 residues. Trimming cost V 3 bases and J 5 bases, with 9 bases left between them. Germline V gives CDR1 SNHLY, CDR2 FYNNEI. CDR3 in DNA: TGTGCCAGCAGTGAGGAGCTAGGAGATACGCAGTATTTT. This encodes CASSEELGDTQYF. The variable domain in full, completed from reference TRBV2 and TRBJ2-3, reads EPEVTQTPSHQVTQMGQEVILRCVPISNHLYFYWYRQILGQKVEFLVSFYNNEISEKSEIFDDQFSVERPDGSNFTLKIRSTKLEDSAMYFCASSEELGDTQYFGPGTRLTVL.

The rearrangement joins TRBV29-1 to TRBJ1-1; TRBD1 matches 8 bases. This CDR3 spans 12 amino acids. J lost 4 bases, V lost 7 bases, and 5 bases had no gene match. Germline lookup yields CDR1 SQVTM and CDR2 ANQGSEA. This chain's CDR3 is CSALGQATEAFF. The CDR3 DNA reads as TGCAGCGCCTTGGGACAGGCCACTGAAGCTTTCTTT.

This clone appeared a few times. V gene TRBV30 combines with J gene TRBJ2-1; 12 bases map to TRBD1. The CDR3 runs 16 residues. Trimming cost V 0 bases and J 5 bases; bases outside gene matches: 5. CDR1 and CDR2 from the germline V gene are GTSNPN and SVGIG (reference sequence). The chain's CDR3 is CAWSVGTGGLDNEQFF. The DNA for the CDR3 is TGTGCCTGGAGTGTAGGGACAGGGGGCTTGGACAATGAGCAGTTCTTC. Supplemented by reference TRBV30 and TRBJ2-1, the full variable domain reads SQTIHQWPATLVQPVGSPLSLECTVEGTSNPNLYWYRQAAGRGLQLLFYSVGIGQISSEVPQNLSASRPQDRQFILSSKKLLLSDSGFYLCAWSVGTGGLDNEQFFGPGTRLTVL.

This sequence joins TRBV2 and TRBJ2-7; TRBD1 might be the D (5 bases). Germline values: CDR1 SNHLY, CDR2 FYNNEI. CDR3 size: 13 residues. Trimming removed 4 bases at V and 6 bases at J, with 13 bases between. CDR3 sequence: CASSANPRGEQYF. CDR3 in DNA: TGTGCCAGCAGTGCAAACCCTAGGGGCGAGCAGTACTTC. The whole variable domain, filled in from reference TRBV2 and TRBJ2-7, reads EPEVTQTPSHQVTQMGQEVILRCVPISNHLYFYWYRQILGQKVEFLVSFYNNEISEKSEIFDDQFSVERPDGSNFTLKIRSTKLEDSAMYFCASSANPRGEQYFGPGTRLTVT.

The chain uses TRBV4-1 and TRBJ2-1; 7 positions match TRBD2. The CDR3 is 16 residues long. CDR1 and CDR2 (germline): MGHRA, YSYEKL. V lost 5 bases, J lost 6 bases, and 13 bases stayed unmatched. CDR3 amino acids: CASSSSGGTQVNEQFF. The CDR3 DNA is TGCGCCAGCAGCTCTAGCGGCGGGACGCAGGTCAATGAGCAGTTCTTC.

There are a few counts of this clone. The chain combines TRBV7-9 with TRBJ2-5; perhaps TRBD1 as D (6 bases). V lost 5 bases and J 2 bases, leaving 15 bases between the germline ends. The germline V gene encodes CDR1 SEHNR and CDR2 FQNEAQ (reference sequence). The CDR3 spans 15 residues. CDR3 in amino acids: CASSKGGEGQETQYF. CDR3 in DNA: TGTGCCAGCAGCAAAGGGGGAGAAGGTCAAGAGACCCAGTACTTC.

The V and J genes are TRBV7-2 and TRBJ1-2; TRBD1 agrees at 7 bases. J lost 8 bases, V lost 1 base, and 10 bases had no gene match. The germline CDR1 and CDR2 sequences are SGHTA and FQGNSA. The CDR3 contains 15 residues. CDR3 nucleotide sequence: TGTGCCAGCAGCTTAGACGGAGGGGGCGCAGGAGGCTACACCTTC. Its translation is CASSLDGGGAGGYTF.

This clone showed up just once. This chain connects TRBV28 to TRBJ1-5; D possibly corresponds to TRBD1 (5 bases). Germline V lookup: CDR1 MDHEN, CDR2 SYDVKM. The CDR3 totals 15 residues. Deletions cut 7 bases from V and 3 bases from J, with 16 bases between. CDR3 nucleotide sequence: TGTGCCAGCACCCGCGACCAGGGCAACAATCAGCCCCAGCATTTT. This codes for CASTRDQGNNQPQHF.

V is TRBV5-1 and J is TRBJ2-1; TRBD1 aligns across 8 bases. The CDR3 sequence is 16 residues long. The V segment lost 4 bases and the J segment 5 bases; nucleotides outside the gene matches: 11. From germline, CDR1 is SGHRS and CDR2 YFSETQ. CDR3 nucleotides: TGCGCCAGCAGCACCGGACAGGGTTGGGGAAACAATGAGCAGTTCTTC. This gives the protein CASSTGQGWGNNEQFF.

This clone was seen only a few times. The V and J genes are TRBV28 and TRBJ1-2, with 7 bases aligning to TRBD1. J gave up 8 bases and V 8 bases, and 17 bases lay outside the gene matches. This CDR3 comprises 15 residues. CDR1 and CDR2 (germline): MDHEN, SYDVKM. As DNA, the CDR3 is TGTGCCAGCGCATCCCTCCGACAGGGCGGCCGGGGCTACACCTTC. This codes for CASASLRQGGRGYTF.

The chain employs TRBV2 and TRBJ1-2; 9 positions match TRBD1. CDR1 is SNHLY and CDR2 is FYNNEI in the germline V gene. V trimming: 6 bases; J trimming: 5 bases; junction bases outside the gene matches: 22. The CDR3 is 19 amino acids. The CDR3 reads CASSPRGGRQGGPRYGYTF. DNA of the CDR3: TGTGCCAGCAGCCCCAGGGGGGGGCGACAGGGGGGGCCACGGTATGGCTACACCTTC.

The gene calls are TRBV28 and TRBJ1-1, with unresolved D. Trimming took 5 bases from V and 5 from J, leaving 18 bases between them. The V gene's germline CDR1 is MDHEN and CDR2 SYDVKM. This CDR3 is 15 amino acids long. The CDR3 is CASSRLRLRRTEAFF. CDR3 coding DNA: TGTGCCAGCAGTAGATTACGACTTCGAAGAACTGAAGCTTTCTTT.

The gene calls are TRBV19 and TRBJ2-3; unclear D gene. V shed 2 bases and J shed 3 bases, with 9 bases lying between them. The germline gives CDR1 LNHDA, CDR2 SQIVND (reference sequence). CDR3 length: 14 amino acids. CDR3 DNA sequence: TGTGCCAGTAGTATACGACACCTGACAGATACGCAGTATTTT. It encodes CASSIRHLTDTQYF.

The J gene is TRBJ2-7, the V gene TRBV6-5; tentatively, D is TRBD2 (5 bases). Germline V CDR1 and CDR2: MNHEY, SVGAGI. The CDR3 has 15 amino acids. The V end was cut by 6 bases, the J end by 2 bases, with 17 bases between. CDR3 loop: CASSPDGGRAYEQYV. The CDR3 bases are TGTGCCAGCAGCCCCGACGGAGGCCGAGCCTACGAGCAGTACGTC.

A few counts support this clone. This sequence joins TRBV28 and TRBJ1-1; D is possibly TRBD1 (6 bases). Deletions cut 3 bases from V and 10 bases from J, with 18 bases between. Germline CDR1 is MDHEN and CDR2 is SYDVKM. The length of the CDR3 is 14 residues. The CDR3 protein is CASSLVAHRESAFF. Written as DNA, the CDR3 is TGTGCCAGCAGTTTGGTCGCCCACAGGGAGTCAGCTTTCTTT.

This clone was observed a few times. The chain combines TRBV11-2 with TRBJ2-2; maybe TRBD2 (5 bases). The ends were cut back, 5 bases at V and 1 base at J, with 14 bases in the middle. The CDR3 length is 16 residues. The germline V gene encodes CDR1 SGHAT and CDR2 FQNNGV. CDR3 region: CASSPGLLRNTGELFF. Here the CDR3 DNA reads TGTGCCAGCAGCCCCGGACTGTTACGGAACACCGGGGAGCTGTTTTTT.

V is TRBV19 and J is TRBJ2-3; D gene uncertain. The germline V gene has CDR1 LNHDA and CDR2 SQIVND (reference sequence). V lost 5 bases, J lost 4 bases, and 10 bases lay in between. The CDR3 extends over 13 amino acids. The CDR3 DNA reads as TGTGCCAGTAGTTGGGCCCCGCCAGATACGCAGTATTTT. Translation gives CASSWAPPDTQYF.

The V and J genes are TRBV30 and TRBJ1-1, with 7 bases matching TRBD1. The CDR3 consists of 20 residues. After removal of 1 base from V and 3 bases from J, the junction contained 23 bases not matched to a gene. Germline V gene data show CDR1 as GTSNPN and CDR2 as SVGIG (reference sequence). CDR3 nucleotides: TGTGCCTGGAGTGCCAAGACCATAAACTCACACCGGGACAGAGACACTGAAGCTTTCTTT. Protein sequence: CAWSAKTINSHRDRDTEAFF.

V is TRBV28 and J is TRBJ1-2; D gene ambiguous. The germline gives CDR1 MDHEN, CDR2 SYDVKM. Trimming shortened V by 4 bases and J by 4 bases, and 10 bases separated the two germline ends. The CDR3 has 13 amino acids. As DNA, the CDR3 is TGTGCCAGCAGTTCGCGGAACGGCTATGGCTACACCTTC. It translates to CASSSRNGYGYTF.

This clone has only a few counts. This chain links TRBV2 with TRBJ2-7; D unclear. CDR1 is SNHLY, CDR2 FYNNEI, per germline. The germline V and J ends were trimmed by 3 bases and 0 bases, with 6 bases remaining between them. The CDR3 is 13 amino acids. The CDR3 nucleotides read TGTGCCAGCAGTGATGACTTCTCCTACGAGCAGTACGTC. It is translated as CASSDDFSYEQYV.

V usage is TRBV18 and J usage is TRBJ2-1; 8 bases are shared with TRBD2. CDR1 is KGHSH, CDR2 LQKENI, per germline. The J segment lost 8 bases and the V segment lost 1 base, leaving 7 bases of the junction unmatched. This CDR3 comprises 15 residues. CDR3 nucleotide sequence: TGTGCCAGCTCACCACACCGGGAGGGCCGGGATGAGCAGTTCTTC. This sequence encodes CASSPHREGRDEQFF.

The genes are TRBV5-5 and TRBJ1-2; D is possibly TRBD1 (6 bases). The germline V gene has CDR1 SGHKS and CDR2 YYEKEE (reference sequence). CDR3 length: 14 residues. V gave up 0 bases and J gave up 8 bases, with 14 bases separating them. CDR3 DNA: TGTGCCAGCAGCTTGGAAGTCAGGGGTAGCGGCTACACCTTC. Protein product: CASSLEVRGSGYTF.

This clone has only one observation. This rearrangement joins TRBV7-8 to TRBJ2-1; the match to TRBD2 covers 9 bases. With V trimmed by 5 bases and J by 8 bases, 16 bases remained unmatched. This CDR3 comprises 17 residues. The germline gives CDR1 SGHVS, CDR2 FQNEAQ. The chain's CDR3 is CASSSSARGRAGDEQFF. Written as DNA, the CDR3 is TGTGCCAGCAGCAGTTCAGCTCGCGGGAGGGCCGGGGATGAGCAGTTCTTC.

This clone appeared a few times. V is TRBV4-3 and J is TRBJ1-4; D might be TRBD1 (6 bases). This CDR3 contains 14 residues. Germline V lookup: CDR1 LGHNA, CDR2 YSLEER. V was pared by 4 bases and J by 8 bases, with 14 bases between. The CDR3 coding sequence is TGCGCCAGCAGCCCAGGACAGATGGGGGAAAAACTGTTTTTT. It specifies CASSPGQMGEKLFF.